This T cell receptor (beta chain) appears in the sequencing data of a study of shared clonotypes between healthy human individuals. Sequencing used immunoSEQ multiplex PCR; TCRdb keeps in-frame clones, though not all of them. The table shows under 2,500,000 clones, with around 95% occurring only once. Regarding this clone: The same CDR3 also results from other DNA sequences found in this sample.

The sample comprised naive CD4+ T cells sorted from blood. Subset: CD45RA+ positively selected. This receptor was identified in a man between 18 and 29 years old in good health.

CDR3 bases: TGTGCCAGCTCACCACCAGGGGGTTATGGCTACACCTTC. This sequence encodes CASSPPGGYGYTF. The rearrangement uses TRBV18 and TRBJ1-2; D may be TRBD1 (6 bases). Germline CDR1 and CDR2: KGHSH and LQKENI. The length of the CDR3 is 13 residues. Trimming cost V 0 bases and J 5 bases, with 7 bases left between them.